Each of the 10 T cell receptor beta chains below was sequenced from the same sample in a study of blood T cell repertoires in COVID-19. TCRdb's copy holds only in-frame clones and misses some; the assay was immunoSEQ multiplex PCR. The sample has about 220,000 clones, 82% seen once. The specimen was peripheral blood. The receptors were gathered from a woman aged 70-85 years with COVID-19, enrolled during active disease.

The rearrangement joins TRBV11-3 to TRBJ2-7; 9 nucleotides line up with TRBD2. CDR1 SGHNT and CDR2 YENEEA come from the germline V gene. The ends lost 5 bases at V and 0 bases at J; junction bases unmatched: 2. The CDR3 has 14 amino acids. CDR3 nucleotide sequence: TGTGCCAGCAGCGAGACTAGCGGCTCCTACGAGCAGTACTTC. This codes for CASSETSGSYEQYF.

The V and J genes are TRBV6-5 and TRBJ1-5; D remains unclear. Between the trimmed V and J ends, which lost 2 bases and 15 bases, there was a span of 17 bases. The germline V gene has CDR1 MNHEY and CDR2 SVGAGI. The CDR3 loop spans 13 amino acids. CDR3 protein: CASSYDRRLGRHF. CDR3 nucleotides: TGTGCCAGCAGTTACGATCGCCGTCTGGGGAGGCATTTT.

CDR3 in DNA: TGTGCCAGCAGCCGCGTCCAGGGGGCAAGCTCTGGAAACACCATATATTTT. Its translation: CASSRVQGASSGNTIYF. The genes are TRBV28 and TRBJ1-3; TRBD1 aligns across 8 bases. The germline V gene encodes CDR1 MDHEN and CDR2 SYDVKM. The CDR3 contains 17 residues. Germline trimming cut 6 bases from V and 0 bases from J; bases unmatched to any gene: 10. Full variable domain (missing parts from reference TRBV28 and TRBJ1-3): DVKVTQSSRYLVKRTGEKVFLECVQDMDHENMFWYRQDPGLGLRLIYFSYDVKMKEKGDIPEGYSVSREKKERFSLILESASTNQTSMYLCASSRVQGASSGNTIYFGEGSWLTVV.

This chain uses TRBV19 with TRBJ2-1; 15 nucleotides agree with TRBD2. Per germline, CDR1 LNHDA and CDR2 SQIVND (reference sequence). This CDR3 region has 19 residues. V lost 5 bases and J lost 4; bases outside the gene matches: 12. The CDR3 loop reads CASSFRTSGRVKSYNEQFF. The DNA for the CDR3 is TGTGCCAGTAGTTTTCGGACTAGCGGGAGGGTTAAAAGTTACAATGAGCAGTTCTTC.

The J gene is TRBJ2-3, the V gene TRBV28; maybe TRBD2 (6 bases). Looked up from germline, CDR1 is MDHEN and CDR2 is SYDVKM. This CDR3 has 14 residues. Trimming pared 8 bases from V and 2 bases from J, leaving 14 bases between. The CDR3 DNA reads TGTGCCAGCGGCCGGGACTTACTCACAGATACGCAGTATTTT. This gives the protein CASGRDLLTDTQYF.

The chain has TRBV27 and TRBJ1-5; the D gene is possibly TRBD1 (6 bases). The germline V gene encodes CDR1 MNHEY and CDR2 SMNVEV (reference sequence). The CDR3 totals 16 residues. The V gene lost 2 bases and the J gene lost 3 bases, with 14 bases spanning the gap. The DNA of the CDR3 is TGTGCCAGCAGTTTACTCTCAGGGGCTCCCAATCAGCCCCAGCATTTT. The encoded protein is CASSLLSGAPNQPQHF.

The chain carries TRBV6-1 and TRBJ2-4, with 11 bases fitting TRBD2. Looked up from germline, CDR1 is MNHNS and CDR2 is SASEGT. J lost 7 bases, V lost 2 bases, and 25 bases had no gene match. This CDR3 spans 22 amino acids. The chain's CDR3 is CASSESTIYRRGTSGGGNIQYF. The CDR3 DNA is TGTGCCAGCAGTGAATCGACAATTTACAGGCGCGGGACTAGCGGAGGAGGGAACATTCAGTACTTC.

CDR3: CASSRRSVGNIQYF. DNA of the CDR3: TGTGCCAGCAGTCGGCGGAGTGTCGGAAACATTCAGTACTTC. The V and J genes are TRBV28 and TRBJ2-4; D not certain. V was shortened by 5 bases and J by 6 bases, with 14 bases between the two germline ends. This CDR3 comprises 14 residues. The V gene's germline CDR1 is MDHEN and CDR2 SYDVKM.

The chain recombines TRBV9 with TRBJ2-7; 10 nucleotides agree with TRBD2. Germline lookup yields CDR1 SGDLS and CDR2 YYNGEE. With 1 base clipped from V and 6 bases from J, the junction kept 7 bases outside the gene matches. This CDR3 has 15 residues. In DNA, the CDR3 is TGTGCCAGCAGCGTATTCGGGACTAGCGTATCCGAGCAGTACTTC. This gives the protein CASSVFGTSVSEQYF.

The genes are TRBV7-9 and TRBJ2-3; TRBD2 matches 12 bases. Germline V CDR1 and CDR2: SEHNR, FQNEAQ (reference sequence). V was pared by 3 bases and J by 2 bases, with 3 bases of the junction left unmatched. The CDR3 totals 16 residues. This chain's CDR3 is CASSLGLAGLTDTQYF. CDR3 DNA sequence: TGTGCCAGCAGCTTGGGACTAGCGGGCCTCACAGATACGCAGTATTTT.